The 28 T cell receptor beta chains reported below all come from one sample, sequenced in a study of cytomegalovirus exposure and HLA in healthy donors. With 60 Vbeta and 13 Jbeta primers, the PCR was carried out. Clones were sequenced by immunoSEQ multiplex PCR, and TCRdb holds only the in-frame ones, with some missing. The top ten clones hold roughly 2.3% of a sample with approximately 100,000 clones, 81% of them seen once. Material for sequencing was PBMCs. Every receptor here comes from a woman in her thirties in good health and CMV-seronegative.

Here the CDR3 reads CASSTGQGYGYTF. As DNA, the CDR3 is TGTGCCAGCAGTACGGGACAGGGATATGGCTACACCTTC. The chain combines TRBV6-5 with TRBJ1-2; 9 bases are shared with TRBD1. The CDR3 is 13 amino acids. Germline CDR1 reads MNHEY; CDR2 reads SVGAGI. Unmatched junction bases numbered 3, after V lost 5 bases and J lost 5 bases.

The rearrangement links TRBV19 to TRBJ1-4; the match to TRBD1 covers 8 bases. Per germline, CDR1 LNHDA and CDR2 SQIVND (reference sequence). J was trimmed by 7 bases and V by 6 bases; bases with no gene match: 1. CDR3 size: 12 residues. The CDR3 DNA follows: TGTGCCAGTAGACAGGGGGGTGAAAAACTGTTTTTT. It codes for CASRQGGEKLFF.

In this sample, this clone turned up a few times. V is TRBV7-2 and J is TRBJ2-7; a weak D match, TRBD2 (8 bases). The V gene's germline CDR1 is SGHTA and CDR2 FQGNSA. The CDR3 has 16 residues. The V end was cut by 5 bases, the J end by 8 bases, with 25 bases between. For the CDR3, the DNA is TGTGCCAGCAGCCAACCGGGACAGTGGCGGGAGGTAAAGCAGTACTTC. Amino acids: CASSQPGQWREVKQYF.

Here the CDR3 reads CASSPLGSSSTGLPDQPQHF. As DNA, the CDR3 is TGTGCCAGCAGTCCCCTCGGTTCAAGTTCGACAGGCCTCCCCGATCAGCCCCAGCATTTT. The V and J genes are TRBV27 and TRBJ1-5; the D gene is possibly TRBD1 (6 bases). CDR1 and CDR2 from the germline V gene are MNHEY and SMNVEV (reference sequence). This CDR3 has 20 amino acids. V was trimmed by 5 bases and J by 5 bases, leaving 31 bases between them.

This clone occurred a few times. The genes are TRBV4-3 and TRBJ2-3; 9 nucleotides agree with TRBD1. Looked up from germline, CDR1 is LGHNA and CDR2 is YSLEER. The CDR3 spans 12 residues. V lost 3 bases to trimming and J lost 14 bases; unmatched junction nucleotides: 6. CDR3 nucleotides: TGCGCCAGCAGCCAGACAGGGGGAGTTCGGTATTTT. This sequence encodes CASSQTGGVRYF.

V usage is TRBV7-9 and J usage is TRBJ2-7, with D tentatively TRBD1 (6 bases). Deletions cut 1 base from V and 4 bases from J, with 11 bases between. CDR3 size: 14 residues. Germline assignment: CDR1 SEHNR and CDR2 FQNEAQ (reference sequence). The CDR3 region has the DNA TGTGCCAGCAGCTTAGTGAACAGGGTATACGAGCAGTACTTC. Translation gives CASSLVNRVYEQYF.

In this sample, this clone is medium-sized. The V call is TRBV6-1, the J call TRBJ1-2; TRBD1 might be the D (5 bases). CDR1 and CDR2 from the germline V gene are MNHNS and SASEGT. This CDR3 spans 15 amino acids. V was pared by 7 bases and J by 0 bases, with 15 bases between. CDR3 amino acids: CASIHNPTANYGYTF. The CDR3 DNA follows: TGTGCCAGCATCCACAATCCGACAGCTAACTATGGCTACACCTTC.

This clone was seen just once. The chain recombines TRBV7-8 with TRBJ2-1, with 7 bases fitting TRBD1. With 5 bases clipped from V and 13 bases from J, the junction kept 11 bases outside the gene matches. The CDR3 length is 13 residues. CDR1 is SGHVS, CDR2 FQNEAQ, per germline. The CDR3 nucleotides read TGTGCCAGCAGCCTAAGCCGGGACAGTTTTCAGTTCTTC. Translation gives CASSLSRDSFQFF.

The V and J genes are TRBV5-4 and TRBJ1-1, with D maybe TRBD1 (5 bases). This CDR3 has 15 residues. From germline, CDR1 is SGHNT and CDR2 YYREEE (reference sequence). With 4 bases removed from V and 1 base from J, the gap between germline ends came to 14 bases. The CDR3 DNA follows: TGTGCCAGCAGCCGAAAGGGGATGGGGAACACTGAAGCTTTCTTT. Protein product: CASSRKGMGNTEAFF.

V and J are TRBV9 and TRBJ2-7; D is ambiguous. V was cut by 4 bases and J by 6 bases, with 14 bases left in between. CDR1 is SGDLS, CDR2 YYNGEE, per germline. The CDR3 has 13 amino acids. The CDR3 nucleotides read TGTGCCAGCAGCCCGAGCCCCCAGGCCGAGCAGTACTTC. Translation: CASSPSPQAEQYF.

The V and J genes are TRBV29-1 and TRBJ2-1, with 9 bases aligning to TRBD2. The CDR3 is 14 residues long. Trimming took 6 bases from V and 10 from J; bases not matched to a gene: 13. Germline loops: CDR1 SQVTM, CDR2 ANQGSEA. CDR3 sequence (DNA): TGCAGCGTCTCGCCTAGCGGGAATTTCAGGGAGCAGTTCTTC. It specifies CSVSPSGNFREQFF.

This rearrangement joins TRBV11-2 to TRBJ2-7, with D possibly being TRBD1 (6 bases). The germline V and J ends were trimmed by 5 bases and 3 bases, with 8 bases remaining between them. This CDR3 region has 12 residues. CDR1 and CDR2 from the germline V gene are SGHAT and FQNNGV. CDR3 sequence: CASSADSYEQYF. CDR3 sequence (DNA): TGTGCCAGCAGCGCGGACAGCTACGAGCAGTACTTC.

This rearrangement joins TRBV27 to TRBJ2-1; no clear D. The ends were cut back, 8 bases at V and 2 bases at J, with 19 bases in the middle. Germline V gene data show CDR1 as MNHEY and CDR2 as SMNVEV (reference sequence). The CDR3 totals 16 residues. CDR3 in DNA: TGTGCCAGCTCCCGCGGCAAAGACCTCACCTACAATGAGCAGTTCTTC. Amino acid sequence: CASSRGKDLTYNEQFF.

The rearrangement joins TRBV19 to TRBJ1-3, with 7 nucleotides matching TRBD1. V was clipped by 6 bases and J by 4 bases; unmatched bases: 6. Germline CDR1 reads LNHDA; CDR2 reads SQIVND (reference sequence). CDR3 length: 14 amino acids. The CDR3 loop is CASSDRVSGNTIYF. Written as DNA, the CDR3 is TGTGCCAGTAGCGACAGGGTGAGCGGAAACACCATATATTTT. Drawing the rest from reference TRBV19 and TRBJ1-3, the complete variable domain is DGGITQSPKYLFRKEGQNVTLSCEQNLNHDAMYWYRQDPGQGLRLIYYSQIVNDFQKGDIAEGYSVSREKKESFPLTVTSAQKNPTAFYLCASSDRVSGNTIYFGEGSWLTVV.

V and J are TRBV7-8 and TRBJ1-2; TRBD1 matches at 10 bases. J gave up 6 bases and V 3 bases, and 7 bases lay outside the gene matches. The CDR3 runs to 15 residues. Germline CDR1 reads SGHVS; CDR2 reads FQNEAQ. The CDR3 sequence: CASSFRDRGTDGYTF. The CDR3 bases are TGTGCCAGCAGCTTCCGGGACAGGGGCACGGATGGCTACACCTTC.

J is TRBJ2-5 and V is TRBV9; 8 bases match TRBD2. The germline V gene encodes CDR1 SGDLS and CDR2 YYNGEE. V gave up 3 bases and J gave up 5 bases; unmatched junction bases: 12. The CDR3 extends over 16 amino acids. The CDR3 region has the DNA TGTGCCAGCAGCGGGGGTAGCGGGACGTGGGGGGAGACCCAGTACTTC. It specifies CASSGGSGTWGETQYF. The full variable domain, completed using reference TRBV9 and TRBJ2-5, is DSGVTQTPKHLITATGQRVTLRCSPRSGDLSVYWYQQSLDQGLQFLIQYYNGEERAKGNILERFSAQQFPDLHSELNLSSLELGDSALYFCASSGGSGTWGETQYFGPGTRLLVL.

Worth noting for this clone: Its ends do not fully match the called genes, so a read error is possible. The V gene is TRBV7-7, the J gene TRBJ2-5, with TRBD1 matching over 7 bases. Per the germline V gene, CDR1 is SSHAT and CDR2 is FNYEAQ (reference sequence). CDR3 length equals 15 residues. The CDR3 DNA sequence: TGTGCTAGCAGCTTAGGGGGCCGACCGGAAGAGACCCAGTACTTC. It translates to CASSLGGRPEETQYF. The variable domain in full, completed from reference TRBV7-7 and TRBJ2-5, reads GAGVSQSPRYKVTKRGQDVTLRCDPISSHATLYWYQQALGQGPEFLTYFNYEAQPDKSGLPSDRFSAERPEGSISTLTIQRTEQRDSAMYRCASSLGGRPEETQYFGPGTRLLVL.

The CDR3 sequence is CASSQDPRLAGGPSTGELFF. In nucleotides, the CDR3 is TGTGCCAGCAGCCAAGATCCCCGACTAGCGGGAGGGCCGAGCACCGGGGAGCTGTTTTTT. The V and J genes are TRBV4-2 and TRBJ2-2, with TRBD2 matching over 14 bases. Germline lookup yields CDR1 LGHNA and CDR2 YNFKEQ. V was clipped by 0 bases and J by 4 bases; unmatched bases: 10. The length of the CDR3 is 20 residues.

The chain combines TRBV5-1 with TRBJ2-5; the match to TRBD2 covers 10 bases. CDR1 is SGHRS, CDR2 YFSETQ, per germline. After removal of 0 bases from V and 5 bases from J, the junction contained 4 bases not matched to a gene. The CDR3 is 15 amino acids. This chain's CDR3 is CASSLVLAGEETQYF. As DNA, the CDR3 is TGCGCCAGCAGCTTGGTCCTAGCGGGAGAGGAGACCCAGTACTTC.

The chain uses TRBV29-1 and TRBJ1-2; D is undetermined. The CDR3 totals 11 residues. V lost 7 bases and J 4 bases, leaving 10 bases between the germline ends. Germline assignment: CDR1 SQVTM and CDR2 ANQGSEA. CDR3 DNA: TGCAGCGCGATGGGCCTCTATGGCTACACCTTC. Its translation: CSAMGLYGYTF.

The chain recombines TRBV5-1 with TRBJ2-1; 12 bases align to TRBD2. The V gene's germline CDR1 is SGHRS and CDR2 YFSETQ. CDR3 length equals 16 residues. V lost 4 bases, J lost 6 bases, and 8 bases stayed unmatched. CDR3 protein: CASSPIWTSGINEQFF. CDR3 sequence (DNA): TGCGCCAGCAGCCCGATATGGACTAGCGGGATCAATGAGCAGTTCTTC.

This chain joins TRBV5-1 and TRBJ2-7; 11 positions match TRBD2. J was trimmed by 2 bases and V by 4 bases; bases with no gene match: 8. This CDR3 spans 16 amino acids. Germline assignment: CDR1 SGHRS and CDR2 YFSETQ. The CDR3: CASSADIAGGPYEQYF. Here the CDR3 DNA reads TGCGCCAGCAGCGCTGACATAGCGGGGGGGCCCTACGAGCAGTACTTC.

The chain links TRBV7-2 to TRBJ2-5; D gene ambiguous. Per germline, CDR1 SGHTA and CDR2 FQGNSA. V gave up 1 base and J gave up 2 bases, with 5 bases separating them. The CDR3 runs 13 residues. The CDR3 DNA sequence: TGTGCCAGCAGCTTAGGGCCACAAGAGACCCAGTACTTC. Protein: CASSLGPQETQYF.

The chain links TRBV6-1 to TRBJ1-1, with D perhaps matching TRBD1 (5 bases). This CDR3 has 15 amino acids. The V gene's germline CDR1 is MNHNS and CDR2 SASEGT. The V and J ends lost 1 base and 2 bases respectively, with 11 bases between them. The CDR3 protein is CASSEGTRINTEAFF. The CDR3 DNA reads as TGTGCCAGCAGTGAAGGGACACGGATCAACACTGAAGCTTTCTTT.

The rearrangement uses TRBV29-1 and TRBJ1-1, with 10 bases lining up with TRBD1. Germline CDR1 SQVTM, CDR2 ANQGSEA. The CDR3 is made up of 12 amino acids. V was pared by 6 bases and J by 7 bases, with 5 bases of the junction left unmatched. The CDR3 is CSVDRGAREAFF. Written as DNA, the CDR3 is TGCAGCGTGGACAGGGGGGCACGTGAAGCTTTCTTT.

This clone was picked up a small number of times. The rearrangement uses TRBV5-6 and TRBJ2-7; D gene uncertain. Trimming took 4 bases from V and 3 from J, leaving 17 bases between them. The CDR3 loop spans 15 amino acids. In germline, CDR1 is SGHDT, CDR2 YYEEEE. CDR3 DNA sequence: TGTGCCAGCAGCGCCAATGCGGCCCCCGGCTACGAGCAGTACTTC. It yields the protein CASSANAAPGYEQYF.

The V call is TRBV10-3, the J call TRBJ1-2; possible D gene TRBD1, 5 bases. This CDR3 has 16 residues. Trimming pared 2 bases from V and 6 bases from J, leaving 19 bases between. Germline lookup yields CDR1 ENHRY and CDR2 SYGVKD. The CDR3 DNA reads TGTGCCATCAGTGAGCCCGACAGAGGCGTCTTTGATGGCTACACCTTC. Translating gives CAISEPDRGVFDGYTF.

This clone showed up just a few times. In DNA, the CDR3 is TGTGCCAGCAGTTCGGGACAGGGCTCTGGAAACACCATATATTTT. Translation: CASSSGQGSGNTIYF. The rearrangement joins TRBV28 to TRBJ1-3; TRBD1 matches at 9 bases. J was trimmed by 0 bases and V by 4 bases; bases with no gene match: 1. CDR3 size: 15 residues. Per germline, CDR1 MDHEN and CDR2 SYDVKM.